This is a list of T cell receptor beta chains from one sample in a study of blood T cell repertoires in COVID-19. TCRdb keeps only in-frame clones here, not all; method: immunoSEQ multiplex PCR. The sample lists hundreds of thousands of clones, 75% to 90% occurring once. The specimen sequenced was PBMCs or T cells enriched from blood (not recorded which). Receptor source: a man younger than 40 who had recovered from COVID-19. Each CDR3 is given with its conserved first and last residue. The order of the fields is J gene, D gene, CDR3 length, V gene, clone size, CDR3 DNA, CDR3 protein. A D gene is named only where the DNA matches it firmly. Where a row states a size, it is once, few, many or the class of an expanded clone; other rows omit it.

>TRBJ2-5|TRBD1|13|TRBV29-1|.
TGCAGCGTTGAGTACAGGGGATGGGAGACCCAGTACTTC
CSVEYRGWETQYF
>TRBJ1-6|TRBD1|16|TRBV27|.
TGTGCCAGCAGTTTAATCCCAGGGGGAAGTAATTCACCCCTCCACTTT
CASSLIPGGSNSPLHF
>TRBJ2-1|.|15|TRBV10-3|few
TGTGCCATCCTCAACCCCGACAGGAACTACAATGAGCAGTTCTTC
CAILNPDRNYNEQFF
>TRBJ2-7|TRBD2|13|TRBV29-1|.
TGCAGCGGAAAAGGGACTAGCGACTACGAGCAGTACTTC
CSGKGTSDYEQYF
>TRBJ2-4|TRBD2|14|TRBV19|.
TGTGCCAGTAGTCAGCAAGCGGGAGAGAACATTCAGTACTTC
CASSQQAGENIQYF
>TRBJ2-7|TRBD1|14|TRBV10-3|.
TGTGCCATCGGAGGGACAGGGAGTCTCGGAGAGCAGTACTTC
CAIGGTGSLGEQYF
>TRBJ2-1|TRBD2|16|TRBV28|.
TGTGCCAGCAGTCCCCCCGGGCTAGCGGGAGTCAATGAGCAGTTCTTC
CASSPPGLAGVNEQFF
>TRBJ1-1|TRBD1|15|TRBV5-1|.
TGCGCCAGCAGGGCCACAGGGGGCTTATACACTGAAGCTTTCTTT
CASRATGGLYTEAFF
>TRBJ1-5|TRBD1|16|TRBV4-1|once
TGCGCCAGCAGCCAAGCAGGACAGGGTATGAATCAGCCCCAGCATTTT
CASSQAGQGMNQPQHF
>TRBJ2-7|TRBD1|13|TRBV29-1|.
TGCAGCGTTCCGGGACAGGGAATATACGAGCAGTACTTC
CSVPGQGIYEQYF
>TRBJ2-7|.|15|TRBV23-1|.
TGCGCCAGCAGTCAATCCGCCAGGCGGGCCTACGAGCAGTACTTC
CASSQSARRAYEQYF
>TRBJ1-1|.|14|TRBV5-1|.
TGCGCCAGCAGCTTCGGGGAGAGCGGCACTGAAGCTTTCTTT
CASSFGESGTEAFF
>TRBJ2-1|TRBD2|15|TRBV18|once
TGTGCCAGCTCACCAAGGACTAGCGGATACAATGAGCAGTTCTTC
CASSPRTSGYNEQFF
>TRBJ2-5|.|16|TRBV14|.
TGTGCCAGCAGCCAAGTCATTGGGGGGGGCGGAGAGACCCAGTACTTC
CASSQVIGGGGETQYF
>TRBJ1-2|.|12|TRBV28|.
TGTGCCAGCACAGGGGATTACTATGGCTACACCTTC
CASTGDYYGYTF
>TRBJ2-1|.|15|TRBV10-3|.
TGTGCCATCAGTGAGCCCCGAATTCAGGTGGATGAGCAGTTCTTC
CAISEPRIQVDEQFF
>TRBJ2-1|TRBD2|19|TRBV5-4|.
TGTGCCAGCAGCGGACCGGGACTAGCGGGAGATAGCTCCTACAATGAGCAGTTCTTC
CASSGPGLAGDSSYNEQFF
>TRBJ2-1|.|13|TRBV12-3/TRBV12-4|.
TGTGCCAGCAGTCGGACACCTTACAATGAGCAGTTCTTC
CASSRTPYNEQFF
>TRBJ1-6|.|12|TRBV7-9|.
TGTGCCAGCAGCTTAGCGGGGGCCCCGATCCACTTT
CASSLAGAPIHF
>TRBJ2-1|TRBD2|19|TRBV4-1|few
TGCGCCAGCAGCTTATTACCGGGACTAGCGGGAGGGCTCCACAATGAGCAGTTCTTC
CASSLLPGLAGGLHNEQFF
>TRBJ1-3|.|14|TRBV6-5|once
TGTGCCGGCAAGGAGGGGCACTCTGGAAACACCATATATTTT
CAGKEGHSGNTIYF
>TRBJ2-7|.|13|TRBV29-1|.
TGCAGCGTTGAACCGGGGAGGGGGGGCGAGCAGTACTTC
CSVEPGRGGEQYF
>TRBJ1-2|TRBD1|14|TRBV2|.
TGTGCCAGCAGTGCCAGACAGGGGGCGGGCGGCTACACCTTC
CASSARQGAGGYTF
>TRBJ2-4|TRBD2|15|TRBV7-9|.
TGTGCCAGCAGCTCCGTAGCGGGAGGGGGGAACATTCAGTACTTC
CASSSVAGGGNIQYF
>TRBJ2-7|TRBD2|15|TRBV3-1/TRBV3-2|.
TGTGCCAGCAGCCCCCGAGTCAGCGGGAGTAACGAGCAGTACTTC
CASSPRVSGSNEQYF
>TRBJ2-3|TRBD1|11|TRBV20-1|.
TGCAGTGCTTACAGGGGAAATACGCAGTATTTT
CSAYRGNTQYF
>TRBJ2-5|TRBD1|17|TRBV7-6|.
TGTGCCAGCAGCTCGGTCATCACAGGGGACGATTTTTGGACCCAGTACTTC
CASSSVITGDDFWTQYF
>TRBJ2-1|.|11|TRBV6-5|.
TGTGCCAGCAGATATACAGGGAGTTGGTTCTTC
CASRYTGSWFF
>TRBJ2-2|TRBD1|17|TRBV28|few
TGTGCCAGTGCGGAGGTTTGGGGACAGGGGTGGACCGGGGAGCTGTTTTTT
CASAEVWGQGWTGELFF
>TRBJ1-5|TRBD1|16|TRBV5-5|.
TGTGCCAGCAGCTTTGGTGGGACAGTGTCCAATCAGCCCCAGCATTTT
CASSFGGTVSNQPQHF
>TRBJ1-3|.|15|TRBV3-1/TRBV3-2|.
TGTGCCAGCAGCCAAGTGGCAGGGTCTGGAAACACCATATATTTT
CASSQVAGSGNTIYF
>TRBJ1-4|TRBD1|14|TRBV19|.
TGTGCCACCCGCGACAGGGAGACTAATGAAAAACTGTTTTTT
CATRDRETNEKLFF
>TRBJ2-3|TRBD1|14|TRBV7-8|few
TGTGCCAGCAGCCGGGACAGGGTGGGAGATACGCAGTATTTT
CASSRDRVGDTQYF
>TRBJ1-2|.|14|TRBV7-9|.
TGTGCCAGCAGCATCGGGACGGCGGGAAATGGCTACACCTTC
CASSIGTAGNGYTF
>TRBJ2-5|TRBD2|13|TRBV12-3/TRBV12-4|once
TGTGCCAGCCTAGCGGGAGCTTTGGAGACCCAGTACTTC
CASLAGALETQYF
>TRBJ2-1|TRBD2|19|TRBV5-1|.
TGCGCCAGCAGCTTGGCTGGCCTAGCGGGAGTGTTCCCGTACAATGAGCAGTTCTTC
CASSLAGLAGVFPYNEQFF
>TRBJ1-2|.|16|TRBV27|.
TGTGCCAGCAGTTTATCCGCGGGACCATGGGCCTATGGCTACACCTTC
CASSLSAGPWAYGYTF
>TRBJ2-1|.|15|TRBV19|.
TGTGCCAGTAGTCATCGACTAGTCCGGAACAATGAGCAGTTCTTC
CASSHRLVRNNEQFF
>TRBJ1-4|.|13|TRBV4-1|.
TGCGCCAGCATGGGGGGGGCGCGTGAAAAACTGTTTTTT
CASMGGAREKLFF
>TRBJ1-1|TRBD1|15|TRBV19|once
TGTGCCAGTAAAGAGGGGGCAGGGATGAACACTGAAGCTTTCTTT
CASKEGAGMNTEAFF
>TRBJ2-1|TRBD2|14|TRBV28|once
TGTGCCAGCAGTTTTGGCGGGAGCGACAATGAGCAGTTCTTC
CASSFGGSDNEQFF